This T cell receptor beta chain was obtained from a study of a mutant IDH1 vaccine in newly diagnosed glioma (TCRdb year 2021). Background on the whole study: The approximately 32 treated patients were around 60% male and roughly 40% female, with a mean age of about 38 years. Before enrollment, patients had received standard therapy of radiotherapy alone, temozolomide alone, or radiochemotherapy with temozolomide; most received the combination. Peripheral blood samples were drawn at six visits, namely V03 (baseline), V05, V07, V10, V12 and V13. Longitudinal TCRB deep sequencing was performed for around 23 treated patients wherever samples were available for exploratory analyses.

V and J are truncated by 1 base and 3 bases respectively, leaving an intervening sequence of 7 bases. From cysteine to phenylalanine, the CDR3 is 13 amino acids long. The sequence is cut down to CDR3 DNA, 39 bases in frame from base 1. The germline V gene yields SGHTA for CDR1 and FQGNSA for CDR2. The library was prepared using the immunoSEQ multiplex PCR assay. Following the manufacturer's protocol, the hsTCRB Kit was used to amplify rearranged TCR beta chain sequences. An Illumina MiSeq was used to sequence the TCRB libraries. In the paper's pipeline: The kit vendor's proprietary platform handled demultiplexing, trimming and gene mapping. The immuneACCESS repertoire file appears here via TCRdb, limited to in-frame rearrangements. These files lack a portion of the clones; in checked studies, under half of the deficit traces to unresolved V genes, and the cause of the others is not known. D and trimming come from the DNA, and the V and J calls and clone size come from that table. The sample table lists about 70,000 clones, more than 70% of them with a count of one. Of the sample, approximately 4.3% is held by the ten largest clones.

The label giving this sample's time point can be read as: baseline, week 1 (first vaccination visit). Taken with the paper, the label for treatment or condition translates to: pre-vaccination baseline after standard-of-care therapy. All donors had newly diagnosed IDH1-mutant astrocytomas of WHO grade 3 or 4 that showed loss of nuclear ATRX. The samples were drawn from NOA16, a multicentre, single-arm, open-label phase I trial in Germany that tested a mutant IDH1 peptide vaccine in humans for the first time. Blood drawn at visit V03 was used as the baseline sample for immunogenicity testing. The DNeasy Blood and Tissue Kit was used to extract genomic DNA from EDTA blood for TCRB sequencing. On this clone: Its antigen target is currently unknown. Base qualities are not at hand, and no much larger clone is one base apart.

General conclusions and limits of the study: PBMC samples for TCRB deep sequencing were selected based on availability. Pseudoprogression appeared unrelated to alterations in the top peripheral T cell clonotypes detected by TCRB sequencing. It was noted by the authors that analyses of patient blood samples could not be reproduced owing to sample limitations. Across multiple MHC alleles, vaccine-induced immune responses were seen in approximately 93% of patients.

The TCR originated in a woman younger than 30 with glioma. Some clones in this sample may be carry-over from other donors' samples. This specimen was peripheral blood mononuclear cells (PBMCs), taken from a glioma patient treated with radiotherapy, temozolomide or both. The chain joins TRBV7-2 to TRBJ2-7; the D gene is not confidently resolved. The CDR3 corresponds to CASSLGRFYEQYF. The sequenced DNA is TGTGCCAGCAGCTTAGGACGGTTCTACGAGCAGTACTTC.